One and the same sample provided the 19 T cell receptor beta chains below, sequenced in a study of blood T cell repertoires in COVID-19. TCRdb's table, derived via immunoSEQ multiplex PCR, lists solely in-frame clones and lacks some. This repertoire shows a few hundred thousand clones, roughly 90% found once; its top ten account for roughly a sixth. The sequenced sample consisted of peripheral blood. Receptor source: a man in his fifties with COVID-19, enrolled during active disease.

The V call is TRBV5-6, the J call TRBJ2-2, with D possibly TRBD1 on 5 matching bases. Germline CDR1 reads SGHDT; CDR2 reads YYEEEE. V shed 4 bases and J shed 5 bases, with 12 bases lying between them. CDR3 length equals 14 residues. The CDR3 nucleotides read TGTGCCAGCAGCGCCGCAGGGCGGACCGGGGAGCTGTTTTTT. Translated: CASSAAGRTGELFF.

The gene calls are TRBV29-1 and TRBJ2-2; no reliable D call. Looked up from germline, CDR1 is SQVTM and CDR2 is ANQGSEA. Trimming left V 6 bases short and J 1 base short, with 6 bases between. This CDR3 contains 12 residues. The chain's CDR3 is CSVRKNTGELFF. CDR3 DNA sequence: TGCAGCGTGCGAAAGAACACCGGGGAGCTGTTTTTT.

The CDR3, as DNA: TGTGCCATCAGTGAGTCCCTCCCTGGGACTAGCATTGGTGAGCAGTTCTTC. Its translation: CAISESLPGTSIGEQFF. The V and J genes are TRBV10-3 and TRBJ2-1, with TRBD2 matching 9 bases. Germline V gene data show CDR1 as ENHRY and CDR2 as SYGVKD. The V and J ends lost 0 bases and 9 bases, in that order; junction bases with no gene match: 12. The CDR3 runs to 17 residues.

For the CDR3, the DNA is TGTGCCAGCAGCTCGAGCTCCTACGAGCAGTACTTC. Translation: CASSSSSYEQYF. V gene TRBV5-5 combines with J gene TRBJ2-7; no clear D. The V end was cut by 3 bases, the J end by 0 bases, with 4 bases between. CDR3 size: 12 residues. CDR1 is SGHKS and CDR2 is YYEKEE in the germline V gene (reference sequence).

Ten or more counts support this clone. This sample also contains other DNA sequences that code for the same CDR3. The chain combines TRBV6-1 with TRBJ2-7, with D possibly matching TRBD2 (5 bases). The CDR3 spans 13 residues. Germline CDR1 reads MNHNS; CDR2 reads SASEGT. V was shortened by 2 bases and J by 3 bases, with 8 bases between the two germline ends. As DNA, the CDR3 is TGTGCCAGCAGTGAAACCACTAGCTACGAGCAGTACTTC. It translates to CASSETTSYEQYF.

V and J are TRBV11-2 and TRBJ1-5; no firm D call. The CDR3 spans 13 residues. Per the germline V gene, CDR1 is SGHAT and CDR2 is FQNNGV. Trimming took 5 bases from V and 7 from J, leaving 12 bases between them. The chain's CDR3 is CASSRGTTQPQHF. In nucleotides, the CDR3 is TGTGCCAGCAGCCGAGGTACGACCCAGCCCCAGCATTTT.

The V and J genes are TRBV7-2 and TRBJ2-6, with 10 bases that match TRBD1. The J segment lost 0 bases and the V segment lost 1 base, leaving 3 bases of the junction unmatched. Germline V gene sequence: CDR1 SGHTA, CDR2 FQGNSA. This CDR3 comprises 18 residues. CDR3 sequence reads: CASSLGTGGGSGANVLTF. DNA for the CDR3: TGTGCCAGCAGCTTAGGGACAGGGGGTGGCTCTGGGGCCAACGTCCTGACTTTC.

The V and J genes are TRBV19 and TRBJ2-1; 7 nucleotides match TRBD1. V lost 4 bases and J lost 3; bases outside the gene matches: 9. Germline CDR1 and CDR2: LNHDA and SQIVND (reference sequence). This CDR3 region has 16 residues. CDR3 DNA sequence: TGTGCCAGTAGTACCCCCGGGACAGATTACTACAATGAGCAGTTCTTC. It is translated as CASSTPGTDYYNEQFF.

The chain has TRBV7-9 and TRBJ2-1; no definite D call. Germline CDR1 SEHNR, CDR2 FQNEAQ (reference sequence). Trimming took off 5 bases at V and 7 bases at J, with 9 bases between the two ends. The CDR3 loop spans 12 amino acids. CDR3 DNA sequence: TGTGCCAGCAGCCCCCCCCTAAATGAGCAGTTCTTC. Amino acids: CASSPPLNEQFF.

The rearrangement links TRBV20-1 to TRBJ2-7, with a weak D call TRBD2 (5 bases). The V end was cut by 3 bases, the J end by 2 bases, with 11 bases between. In germline, CDR1 is DFQATT, CDR2 SNEGSKA (reference sequence). This CDR3 has 13 amino acids. The CDR3 DNA follows: TGCAGTGCTAGTGCCGGGAACACCTACGAGCAGTACTTC. As protein: CSASAGNTYEQYF.

This clone was detected only once. The chain recombines TRBV9 with TRBJ1-1; D is perhaps TRBD1 (5 bases). The germline V and J ends were trimmed by 3 bases and 6 bases, with 21 bases remaining between them. Germline CDR1 SGDLS, CDR2 YYNGEE. The CDR3 contains 16 residues. The CDR3 reads CASSAGPGFGGAEAFF. DNA for the CDR3: TGTGCCAGCAGCGCCGGACCAGGGTTCGGGGGGGCTGAAGCTTTCTTT.

The V call is TRBV28, the J call TRBJ2-7; maybe TRBD1 (6 bases). CDR3 length: 16 residues. From germline, CDR1 is MDHEN and CDR2 SYDVKM. Trimming cost V 4 bases and J 0 bases, with 16 bases left between them. The CDR3 sequence is CASSSGTPVSSYEQYF. CDR3 DNA: TGTGCCAGCAGTTCAGGGACACCCGTGAGCTCCTACGAGCAGTACTTC.

The V and J genes are TRBV9 and TRBJ1-3, with 7 bases lining up with TRBD1. Germline V CDR1 and CDR2: SGDLS, YYNGEE. The CDR3 extends over 15 amino acids. V was clipped by 0 bases and J by 6 bases; unmatched bases: 6. The CDR3 DNA is TGTGCCAGCAGCGTAGATTTGGGACAGCCAAACACCATATATTTT. This codes for CASSVDLGQPNTIYF.

This chain uses TRBV7-8 with TRBJ2-2; a possible D gene is TRBD2 (5 bases). The CDR3 has 19 residues. Germline CDR1 and CDR2: SGHVS and FQNEAQ. The V gene lost 1 base and the J gene lost 4 bases, with 22 bases spanning the gap. The CDR3 DNA reads TGTGCCAGCAGCTTAGTATTATTTGCGGGCACCCAAGGCACCGGGGAGCTGTTTTTT. Its protein is CASSLVLFAGTQGTGELFF.

This chain joins TRBV6-2 or TRBV6-3 and TRBJ2-1; 7 bases map to TRBD1. Germline trimming cut 1 base from V and 5 bases from J; bases unmatched to any gene: 5. The CDR3 is 15 residues long. The germline gives CDR1 MNHEY, CDR2 SVGEGT. CDR3 DNA sequence: TGTGCCAGCAGTTACTGGGGACAGAGGAACAATGAGCAGTTCTTC. Its protein product is CASSYWGQRNNEQFF.

The chain carries TRBV13 and TRBJ2-6; perhaps TRBD1 as D (5 bases). Per germline, CDR1 PRHDT and CDR2 FYEKMQ (reference sequence). Trimming pared 6 bases from V and 3 bases from J, leaving 18 bases between. The CDR3 has 17 residues. In DNA, the CDR3 is TGTGCCAGCAGGCATACAAACGCAGGGTTTGGGGCCAACGTCCTGACTTTC. This codes for CASRHTNAGFGANVLTF.

This chain uses TRBV18 with TRBJ2-3; 8 bases are a match to TRBD2. The germline V gene has CDR1 KGHSH and CDR2 LQKENI. The CDR3 has 16 amino acids. V lost 0 bases, J lost 6 bases, and 8 bases stayed unmatched. This CDR3 is CASSPPEGLAPDTQYF. As DNA, the CDR3 is TGTGCCAGCTCACCACCGGAAGGACTAGCTCCGGATACGCAGTATTTT.

The CDR3 region has the DNA TGTGCCAGCAGTTATGGGGGGAGGGCTTTCTACGAGCAGTACTTC. Its protein is CASSYGGRAFYEQYF. The V gene is TRBV6-5, the J gene TRBJ2-7, with 7 nucleotides matching TRBD2. Germline CDR1 reads MNHEY; CDR2 reads SVGAGI. This CDR3 region has 15 residues. With V trimmed by 3 bases and J by 3 bases, 8 bases remained unmatched.

The chain uses TRBV19 and TRBJ1-5; D is unclear. The length of the CDR3 is 13 residues. CDR1 and CDR2 (germline): LNHDA, SQIVND (reference sequence). V lost 10 bases and J 2 bases, leaving 12 bases between the germline ends. The CDR3 here is CATHDSGNQPQHF. The CDR3, as DNA: TGTGCCACTCACGATAGCGGCAATCAGCCCCAGCATTTT.